The entry below gives a single TCR beta chain sequence along with its context. Its antigen remains unknown. The CDR3 covers 14 residues. CDR1 and CDR2 (germline): KGHSH, LQKENI. Trimming took 3 bases from V and 1 from J; bases not matched to a gene: 2. The entry originates in a study of shared clonotypes between healthy human individuals. Study-level results: The low donor count limited represented genetic and exposure-history diversity.

Measured with immunoSEQ multiplex PCR; TCRdb has only the in-frame clones, and not every one. The table includes about 1.1 million clones, around 78% detected once. Negatively enriched CD4+ T cells were divided by CD45RA into naive and memory. Sequencing was done on a sample of memory CD4+ T cells from PBMCs. Subset indicated: CD45RA-negative fraction. The J gene is TRBJ2-5, the V gene TRBV18, with 7 bases that match TRBD1. The source of this sequence is a man aged 18 to 35 in good health. Some clones in this sample may be carry-over from other donors' samples. The CDR3 nucleotides are TGTGCCAGCTCACCTGACAGGGTCCAAGAGACCCAGTACTTC. Amino acids: CASSPDRVQETQYF.